The clone carrying this T cell receptor (beta chain) was seen only a few times. This sample is part of a study of blood T cell repertoires in COVID-19. On the study more broadly: Sources were T cells, B-cell-depleted T cells, or PBMCs; the material itself was cDNA or gDNA.

Participants were aged about 18 to 100 years, lived in under 25 US areas, and enrolled virtually. Authors' data handling: It was from reference gene primer amplification that nucleated cell counts were estimated. Produced via immunoSEQ multiplex PCR; TCRdb's table is partial and in-frame only. That table furnishes V, J and clone size, whereas the DNA furnished D and trimming. The sample records about 82,000 clones, around nine tenths being singletons. V lost 6 bases, J lost 5 bases, and 5 bases stayed unmatched. This CDR3 region has 13 residues. The germline CDR1 and CDR2 sequences are LNHDA and SQIVND (reference sequence).

The chain has TRBV19 and TRBJ2-3; 7 bases map to TRBD2. The specimen sequenced was PBMCs or T cells enriched from blood (not recorded which). The TCR originated in a woman aged 50 to 65 with acute COVID-19. CDR3 sequence: CASRERDKDTQYF. For the CDR3, the DNA is TGTGCCAGTAGGGAGCGGGATAAAGATACGCAGTATTTT.